A selection of T cell receptor beta chains follows, all from one sample in a study of shared clonotypes between healthy human individuals. Produced via immunoSEQ multiplex PCR; TCRdb's table is partial and in-frame only. The data show around 2.3 million clones, with under 97% seen just once and around 0.13% held by the top ten. The specimen was naive CD4+ T cells sorted from blood. The receptor set was obtained from a man aged 18 to 30 in good health. CDR3s include the opening cysteine and the closing phenylalanine or tryptophan. A D gene is named only where the DNA matches it firmly. Clone size is shown for a subset of rows, as once, few, many or a class of expanded clone.

TRBJ2-3,.,.,TRBV5-1,CASSYLEGSGSYTDTQYF,TGCGCCAGCAGCTATCTGGAGGGTAGCGGCTCCTACACAGATACGCAGTATTTT
TRBJ2-1,.,.,TRBV5-4,CASSGSTAPRNEQFF,TGTGCCAGCAGCGGATCGACTGCCCCCCGCAATGAGCAGTTCTTC
TRBJ1-5,once,.,TRBV6-1,CASKGSNQPQHF,TGTGCCAGCAAGGGGAGCAATCAGCCCCAGCATTTT
TRBJ2-2,.,.,TRBV5-1,CASSLTWFRGTGELFF,TGCGCCAGCAGCTTAACATGGTTCCGGGGGACCGGGGAGCTGTTTTTT
TRBJ1-4,.,.,TRBV5-1,CASSYTASQEEKLFF,TGCGCCAGCAGCTACACAGCTTCCCAGGAGGAAAAACTGTTTTTT
TRBJ2-1,.,.,TRBV7-2,CASSRGPGSYNEQFF,TGTGCCAGCAGCCGGGGGCCCGGCTCCTACAATGAGCAGTTCTTC
TRBJ2-1,once,.,TRBV10-2,CASSESSRDYNEQFF,TGCGCCAGCAGTGAGTCCAGCAGGGACTACAATGAGCAGTTCTTC
TRBJ2-5,.,.,TRBV18,CASSYRVETQYF,TGTGCCAGCTCATACAGGGTAGAGACCCAGTACTTC
TRBJ1-1,.,.,TRBV4-3,CASSQVLWGQGPDMNTEAFF,TGCGCCAGCAGCCAAGTCTTATGGGGACAAGGTCCGGACATGAACACTGAAGCTTTCTTT
TRBJ2-7,once,.,TRBV2,CASNILKEQYF,TGTGCCAGCAATATCTTAAAGGAGCAGTACTTC
TRBJ1-1,.,.,TRBV2,CASSDGRNTEAFF,TGTGCCAGCAGTGATGGTAGGAACACTGAAGCTTTCTTT
TRBJ1-2,.,.,TRBV5-1,CASSLEGGLGYGYTF,TGCGCCAGCAGCTTGGAAGGGGGTCTTGGCTATGGCTACACCTTC
TRBJ1-6,.,.,TRBV9,CASSGAGTRSSYNSPLHF,TGTGCCAGCAGCGGCGCCGGGACGAGAAGCTCCTATAATTCACCCCTCCACTTT
TRBJ2-5,few,.,TRBV6-5,CASSQGETQYF,TGTGCCAGCAGCCAAGGGGAGACCCAGTACTTC
TRBJ1-4,.,TRBD1,TRBV5-1,CASSIGGTGFNEKLFF,TGCGCCAGCAGCATTGGGGGGACAGGATTTAATGAAAAACTGTTTTTT
TRBJ2-3,.,.,TRBV30,CAWSTGTTDTQYF,TGTGCCTGGAGTACAGGGACCACAGATACGCAGTATTTT
TRBJ1-2,.,TRBD1,TRBV5-6,CASSSDRGSGYGYTF,TGTGCCAGCAGCTCAGACAGGGGGAGCGGCTATGGCTACACCTTC
TRBJ2-7,.,TRBD1,TRBV5-1,CASSPADRASYEQYF,TGCGCCAGCAGCCCGGCGGACAGGGCCTCCTACGAGCAGTACTTC
TRBJ1-2,.,.,TRBV6-6,CASSYSEPAPLYGYTF,TGTGCCAGCAGTTACTCGGAACCGGCCCCCCTCTATGGCTACACCTTC
TRBJ1-1,.,.,TRBV5-1,CASSLMNTEAFF,TGCGCCAGCAGCTTGATGAACACTGAAGCTTTCTTT
TRBJ2-3,.,.,TRBV7-7,CASSVAQAATQYF,TGTGCTAGCAGCGTCGCCCAGGCCGCTACGCAGTATTTT
TRBJ2-4,.,.,TRBV5-4,CASSFTEWGAKNIQYF,TGTGCCAGCAGCTTTACAGAGTGGGGGGCCAAAAACATTCAGTACTTC
TRBJ1-1,.,.,TRBV30,CAWSVSSNTEAFF,TGTGCCTGGAGTGTCTCCTCGAACACTGAAGCTTTCTTT
TRBJ1-2,once,.,TRBV5-4,CASSLGLGRRDGGYTF,TGTGCCAGCAGCTTGGGTTTGGGCAGGAGGGACGGTGGCTACACCTTC
TRBJ1-2,.,.,TRBV9,CASSVGGTYGYTF,TGTGCCAGCAGCGTAGGAGGGACTTATGGCTACACCTTC
TRBJ2-7,once,.,TRBV7-8,CASSWGYEQYF,TGTGCCAGCAGCTGGGGCTACGAGCAGTACTTC
TRBJ1-2,.,.,TRBV15,CATSREGGYTF,TGTGCCACCAGCAGGGAGGGTGGCTACACCTTC
TRBJ1-2,.,TRBD1,TRBV19,CASSDTGVYGYTF,TGTGCCAGTAGTGATACAGGGGTCTATGGCTACACCTTC
TRBJ1-2,.,.,TRBV6-5,CASSSRAMGHGYTF,TGTGCCAGCAGTTCTCGCGCAATGGGACATGGCTACACCTTC
TRBJ2-1,.,.,TRBV14,CASSQRGEQFF,TGTGCCAGCAGCCAGAGAGGTGAGCAGTTCTTC